This is a list of T cell receptor beta chains from one sample in a study of blood T cell repertoires in COVID-19. Profiled with immunoSEQ multiplex PCR; TCRdb holds only in-frame clones, not every one. In the table there are about 170,000 clones, 85% to 90% of which are singletons. Sequenced: peripheral blood. Every receptor here comes from a woman of 80 years or more in a cohort sampled during active or convalescent COVID-19. Each CDR3 is given with its conserved first and last residue. A D gene is named only where the DNA matches it firmly.

v_gene,d_gene,CDR3aa
TRBV28,TRBD1,CASNIQGRETQYF
TRBV2,-,CASSGLLLATGELFF
TRBV6-2/TRBV6-3,-,CASSDDRYWPQYF
TRBV7-9,-,CASSLVDYGYTF
TRBV3-1/TRBV3-2,TRBD2,CASSQMSGRAGETQYF
TRBV5-1,-,CASSWSGSSYNEQFF
TRBV28,TRBD1,CASSAGQGYGYTF
TRBV6-2/TRBV6-3,-,CASSIGQLNEQYF
TRBV4-1,TRBD2,CASSQLLAGSTDTQYF
TRBV3-1/TRBV3-2,-,CASSQDLPGSNQPQHF
TRBV19,TRBD2,CASRNQGLAGGDTDTQYF
TRBV5-1,TRBD1,CASSPGGQGAGGELFF
TRBV12-1,-,CASSLKGVGETQYF
TRBV6-4,TRBD1,CASRRQGNTEAFF
TRBV18,-,CASSPGNSNQPQHF
TRBV19,-,CASSETRGIHNEQYF
TRBV5-1,-,CASSLYQGKSAPLHF
TRBV12-3/TRBV12-4,-,CASRSGVREQFF
TRBV4-3,TRBD1,CASSQAGQGYGYTF
TRBV5-1,TRBD1,CASSLALLAVVRTGVHQPQHF
TRBV3-1/TRBV3-2,TRBD2,CASSQGIGGRVGGDYNEQFF
TRBV20-1,-,CSARSLERAFF
TRBV29-1,-,CSVSQGSNQPQHF
TRBV13,-,CASSNQGPNEKLFF
TRBV2,-,CASSEALQGTQPQHF
TRBV18,TRBD2,CASSLGGDYEQYF
TRBV4-1,TRBD2,CASSQDKVGLARGEQFF
TRBV2,-,CASSDSTVRKEGYGYTF
TRBV10-2,-,CASGGRRGNTIYF
TRBV28,-,CASSRDRAYEQYF
TRBV30,-,CAWSETVYEQYF
TRBV19,-,CASRSTVSFNQPQHF
TRBV30,-,CAWSLGPGYSNQPQHF
TRBV19,-,CASREAGSGYNEQFF
TRBV23-1,TRBD1,CASSQSSHARGSTDTQYF
TRBV19,TRBD1,CASSIVTGGDPLQYF
TRBV27,-,CASSLSSNEKLFF
TRBV2,TRBD1,CASSEEGQANTEAFF
TRBV10-3,TRBD1,CAISDDRGNEKLFF
TRBV14,-,CASSQASMGGQYF
TRBV10-3,TRBD2,CAISDSAGGTGELFF
TRBV5-1,TRBD1,CASSFRTGRPEAFF
TRBV19,TRBD2,CASSRLAGDEQFF
TRBV7-6,TRBD1,CASSLGTGRNSPLHF
TRBV6-2/TRBV6-3,TRBD2,CASSPGLASYNEQFF
TRBV6-2/TRBV6-3,TRBD1,CASSRTGPYGYTF
TRBV10-2,-,CASSVTDYGYTF
TRBV5-4,-,CASSWAGNEKLFF
TRBV28,TRBD1,CASRRDRVAETQYF
TRBV3-1/TRBV3-2,TRBD2,CASSQDRLAGTDTQYF
TRBV27,TRBD2,CASSFRSGGQNEQFF
TRBV5-1,TRBD2,CASSLGTSGSSGNEQFF
TRBV2,-,CASRASLAGRTEAFF
TRBV5-6,TRBD1,CASSSTGGGNQPQHF
TRBV24-1,TRBD1,CATSPGTGVYTEAFF
TRBV10-1,TRBD2,CASSESTASGGTFLGKNIQYF
TRBV27,TRBD1,CASSRGQAYTGELFF
TRBV30,-,CAWTHPQGSNSPLHF
TRBV2,-,CASRSEAAVYGYTF